What follows are 28 T cell receptor beta chains derived from one specimen sequenced in a study of post-analysis software for immune sequencing data. Study-wide results and limits: Included in a set of roughly five TRBV segments more frequent in patients than controls were TRBV5-6, TRBV5-1 and TRBV20-1.

No antigens are known for them. Prepared libraries of TCR beta cDNA carried unique molecular identifiers. TCRdb ran MiXCR on the PCR reads and lists one entry per CDR3 protein. This table holds more than 350,000 distinct CDR3 sequences, over 30% found once. Sequencing used blood. Receptor source: a girl between 2 and 10 years old with multiple sclerosis.

This rearrangement joins TRBV27 to TRBJ2-1; a weak D match, TRBD2 (5 bases). This CDR3 region has 13 residues. V gave up 5 bases and J gave up 4 bases, with 9 bases separating them. The germline V gene has CDR1 MNHEY and CDR2 SMNVEV (reference sequence). The CDR3 region is CASSMSGYNEQFF. CDR3 bases: TGTGCCAGCAGTATGAGCGGTTACAATGAGCAGTTCTTC.

This clonotype was counted between two and nine times. The V and J genes are TRBV28 and TRBJ2-5, with D unresolved. In germline, CDR1 is MDHEN, CDR2 SYDVKM. The V gene lost 5 bases and the J gene lost 11 bases, with 18 bases spanning the gap. The CDR3 is 13 amino acids. The CDR3 DNA follows: TGTGCCAGCAGTCCCTTCCGGGCGGCTGAGCAGTACTTC. Residues: CASSPFRAAEQYF. The entire variable domain, with the rest obtained from reference TRBV28 and TRBJ2-5, is as follows: DVKVTQSSRYLVKRTGEKVFLECVQDMDHENMFWYRQDPGLGLRLIYFSYDVKMKEKGDIPEGYSVSREKKERFSLILESASTNQTSMYLCASSPFRAAEQYFGPGTRLLVL.

The rearrangement links TRBV25-1 to TRBJ2-1; possibly TRBD1 for D (5 bases). The CDR3 contains 15 residues. Germline V gene sequence: CDR1 MGHDK, CDR2 SYGVNS. Trimming shortened V by 3 bases and J by 4 bases, and 13 bases separated the two germline ends. Written as DNA, the CDR3 is TGTGCCAGCAGTGAGTCAGGGTTACGGTACAATGAGCAGTTCTTC. It specifies CASSESGLRYNEQFF.

This clonotype was seen a handful of times. V gene TRBV10-2 combines with J gene TRBJ2-1, with 11 bases identical to TRBD2. The CDR3 has 13 amino acids. In germline, CDR1 is WSHSY, CDR2 SAAADI. V dropped 8 bases and J dropped 4; count of bases not matched to a gene: 1. The CDR3 protein is CASRLAGYNEQFF. The CDR3 DNA reads as TGCGCCAGCCGACTAGCGGGGTACAATGAGCAGTTCTTC.

The chain recombines TRBV12-3 or TRBV12-4 with TRBJ2-3, with 10 nucleotides matching TRBD2. With 4 bases clipped from V and 4 bases from J, the junction kept 8 bases outside the gene matches. The CDR3 is 16 amino acids. CDR3 amino acids: CASSSILAGEADTQYF. As DNA, the CDR3 is TGTGCCAGCAGTTCGATCCTAGCGGGAGAGGCAGATACGCAGTATTTT.

In its sample, this clonotype was seen a few times. J is TRBJ2-3 and V is TRBV29-1, with D unclear. In germline, CDR1 is SQVTM, CDR2 ANQGSEA. The V end was cut by 2 bases, the J end by 0 bases, with 9 bases between. The CDR3 covers 14 residues. Here the CDR3 DNA reads TGCAGCGTTGAACCGGTGTCTAGCACAGATACGCAGTATTTT. It translates to CSVEPVSSTDTQYF.

The chain combines TRBV6-5 with TRBJ2-7, with 11 nucleotides matching TRBD2. The V segment lost 7 bases and the J segment 7 bases; nucleotides outside the gene matches: 9. The CDR3 is 14 amino acids. The germline gives CDR1 MNHEY, CDR2 SVGAGI. CDR3 amino acids: CASNPSGRLHEQYF. CDR3 nucleotide sequence: TGTGCCAGCAACCCTAGCGGGAGGTTGCATGAGCAGTACTTC.

This clonotype was seen a handful of times. The chain recombines TRBV20-1 with TRBJ2-7, with 7 bases identical to TRBD2. The J segment lost 4 bases and the V segment lost 3 bases, leaving 6 bases of the junction unmatched. The CDR3 runs 13 residues. Germline V lookup: CDR1 DFQATT, CDR2 SNEGSKA (reference sequence). CDR3 in amino acids: CSARGRGGYEQYF. The CDR3 DNA reads TGCAGTGCTAGGGGGAGGGGTGGTTACGAGCAGTACTTC.

As concerns this clonotype: Relative to the germline gene, one junction end is altered; a read error may explain this. This chain connects TRBV6-5 to TRBJ2-4; D unresolved. The DNA end lines up better with TRBJ2-7; the J call may be wrong. Per germline, CDR1 MNHEY and CDR2 SVGAGI. The CDR3 has 13 amino acids. The CDR3 here is CASSYKTTYEQYF. The CDR3 nucleotides read TGTGCCAGTAGTTACAAGACAACCTACGAGCAGTACTTC.

The chain carries TRBV7-9 and TRBJ2-1; D is uncertain. Germline CDR1 is SEHNR and CDR2 is FQNEAQ (reference sequence). This CDR3 spans 12 amino acids. Trimming stripped 5 bases from V and 6 bases from J, with 8 bases between. In nucleotides, the CDR3 is TGTGCCAGCAGCGAAACGGTCAATGAGCAGTTCTTC. Translating gives CASSETVNEQFF.

The chain uses TRBV25-1 and TRBJ2-1, with 11 bases identical to TRBD2. Germline-derived CDR1 and CDR2 are MGHDK and SYGVNS. The CDR3 totals 17 residues. J lost 7 bases, V lost 10 bases, and 18 bases had no gene match. CDR3 amino acids: CATRVGFSGGAGNEQFF. The CDR3 nucleotides read TGTGCCACCAGAGTGGGTTTTAGCGGGGGGGCCGGGAATGAGCAGTTCTTC. The whole variable domain, remainder taken from reference TRBV25-1 and TRBJ2-1, is EADIYQTPRYLVIGTGKKITLECSQTMGHDKMYWYQQDPGMELHLIHYSYGVNSTEKGDLSSESTVSRIRTEHFPLTLESARPSHTSQYLCATRVGFSGGAGNEQFFGPGTRLTVL.

The chain links TRBV28 to TRBJ2-5; the match to TRBD2 covers 8 bases. With V trimmed by 3 bases and J by 2 bases, 11 bases remained unmatched. Germline CDR1 is MDHEN and CDR2 is SYDVKM. The length of the CDR3 is 17 residues. CDR3 loop: CASSFPLRGGWQETQYF. CDR3 bases: TGTGCCAGCAGTTTCCCTCTTCGGGGGGGCTGGCAAGAGACCCAGTACTTC.

This clonotype was counted a few times. This chain joins TRBV27 and TRBJ2-7, with 12 bases lining up with TRBD2. With V trimmed by 3 bases and J by 4 bases, 4 bases remained unmatched. The CDR3 runs 15 residues. Germline CDR1 MNHEY, CDR2 SMNVEV (reference sequence). CDR3 sequence (DNA): TGTGCCAGCAGTTTTCATACTAGCGGGAGGTACGAGCAGTACTTC. Protein sequence: CASSFHTSGRYEQYF.

This clonotype was observed a handful of times. This chain uses TRBV29-1 with TRBJ2-1, with D perhaps given as TRBD1 or TRBD2 (5 bases each). Germline CDR1 and CDR2: SQVTM and ANQGSEA. This CDR3 is 16 amino acids long. V was pared by 4 bases and J by 1 base, with 17 bases between. This CDR3 reads CSVGQGGGESYNEQFF. CDR3 DNA sequence: TGCAGCGTTGGCCAGGGTGGTGGGGAGTCCTACAATGAGCAGTTCTTC.

The gene calls are TRBV7-9 and TRBJ2-3, with TRBD1 identical over 8 bases. V was clipped by 5 bases and J by 1 base; unmatched bases: 5. The CDR3 consists of 15 residues. CDR1 and CDR2 (germline): SEHNR, FQNEAQ (reference sequence). CDR3 sequence (DNA): TGTGCCAGCAGCATCTCAGGGGGCGGCACAGATACGCAGTATTTT. Translated: CASSISGGGTDTQYF.

The chain combines TRBV25-1 with TRBJ1-1; D is uncertain. Germline loops: CDR1 MGHDK, CDR2 SYGVNS. Trimming cost V 5 bases and J 4 bases, with 11 bases left between them. The CDR3 is 13 residues long. CDR3 DNA: TGTGCCAGCAGTTGGGTACGATCCACTGAAGCTTTCTTT. This sequence encodes CASSWVRSTEAFF.

Points on this clonotype: A much bigger clone sits one base away, suggesting this may be a read error. The genes are TRBV5-5 and TRBJ2-3; D ambiguous. This CDR3 comprises 13 residues. CDR1 is SGHKS and CDR2 is YYEKEE in the germline V gene (reference sequence). The V and J ends lost 1 base and 2 bases respectively, with 5 bases between them. DNA for the CDR3: TGTGCCAGCAGCTTGTTCCCCACAGATACGCAGTATTTT. Translating gives CASSLFPTDTQYF.

This clonotype has just a few counts. The gene calls are TRBV6-5 and TRBJ2-7; TRBD1 matches 9 bases. V lost 2 bases and J lost 2; bases outside the gene matches: 4. The CDR3 is 15 residues long. Germline V lookup: CDR1 MNHEY, CDR2 SVGAGI. CDR3 region: CASSYSTGGPYEQYF. The CDR3 coding sequence is TGTGCCAGCAGTTACAGTACAGGGGGCCCCTACGAGCAGTACTTC.

This chain links TRBV6-2 or TRBV6-3 with TRBJ2-7; TRBD2 matches 10 bases. Germline CDR1 reads MNHEY; CDR2 reads SVGEGT. With V trimmed by 5 bases and J by 0 bases, 4 bases remained unmatched. The CDR3 covers 15 residues. The CDR3 nucleotides read TGTGCCAGCAGTCAGGGACTAGCGTTCTCCTACGAGCAGTACTTC. Protein sequence: CASSQGLAFSYEQYF.

The chain recombines TRBV29-1 with TRBJ2-5; 12 bases fit TRBD2. Germline V gene sequence: CDR1 SQVTM, CDR2 ANQGSEA. The CDR3 runs to 15 residues. J lost 5 bases, V lost 6 bases, and 10 bases had no gene match. CDR3 DNA: TGCAGCGTCCGCCATGGACTAGCGGGAAACGAGACCCAGTACTTC. Encoded protein: CSVRHGLAGNETQYF.

This clonotype was counted only a few times. J is TRBJ2-7 and V is TRBV18; 8 bases are a match to TRBD1. Germline CDR1 reads KGHSH; CDR2 reads LQKENI. CDR3 length: 15 residues. Germline trimming cut 3 bases from V and 3 bases from J; bases unmatched to any gene: 7. The CDR3 region is CASSPLGQGNYEQYF. The CDR3 coding sequence is TGTGCCAGCTCACCCCTTGGACAGGGCAACTACGAGCAGTACTTC.

J is TRBJ2-3 and V is TRBV12-3 or TRBV12-4, with D perhaps TRBD1 (5 bases). The V end lost 3 bases, the J end lost 5 bases, and 15 bases lay between the germline ends. This CDR3 region has 15 residues. The CDR3 coding sequence is TGTGCCAGCAGTTTTCAGGGAATAAAAGAAGATACGCAGTATTTT. Its translation: CASSFQGIKEDTQYF.

This chain joins TRBV20-1 and TRBJ2-1; D tentatively fits TRBD1 or TRBD2 (7 bases each). Germline V gives CDR1 DFQATT, CDR2 SNEGSKA (reference sequence). This CDR3 contains 13 residues. Trimming took 6 bases from V and 10 from J, leaving 19 bases between them. CDR3 in DNA: TGCAGTGCCTCGAAGACAGGGCGGGGGGAGCAGTTCTTC. It encodes CSASKTGRGEQFF.

The sample holds many counts of this clonotype. The V and J genes are TRBV11-2 and TRBJ1-2; D is uncertain. V was trimmed by 3 bases and J by 1 base, leaving 12 bases between them. CDR1 is SGHAT and CDR2 is FQNNGV in the germline V gene. This CDR3 spans 15 amino acids. The CDR3 region is CASSLADGFNYGYTF. The DNA of the CDR3 is TGTGCCAGCAGCTTGGCGGACGGTTTTAACTATGGCTACACCTTC. The variable domain in full, with the rest retrieved from reference TRBV11-2 and TRBJ1-2, is EAGVAQSPRYKIIEKRQSVAFWCNPISGHATLYWYQQILGQGPKLLIQFQNNGVVDDSQLPKDRFSAERLKGVDSTLKIQPAKLEDSAVYLCASSLADGFNYGYTFGSGTRLTVV.

The genes are TRBV5-1 and TRBJ2-1, with D uncertain. Trimming took 4 bases from V and 5 from J, leaving 10 bases between them. The CDR3 is made up of 13 amino acids. Germline V CDR1 and CDR2: SGHRS, YFSETQ. Written as DNA, the CDR3 is TGCGCCAGCAGCCAAAGTGGGGACAATGAGCAGTTCTTC. As protein: CASSQSGDNEQFF.

This chain links TRBV20-1 with TRBJ2-1; 10 nucleotides match TRBD2. Germline V gives CDR1 DFQATT, CDR2 SNEGSKA (reference sequence). V lost 5 bases, J lost 10 bases, and 8 bases stayed unmatched. The CDR3 length is 13 residues. This chain's CDR3 is CSAPQREGREQFF. CDR3 coding DNA: TGCAGTGCTCCCCAGCGGGAGGGCCGCGAGCAGTTCTTC.

The chain recombines TRBV12-5 with TRBJ1-1; TRBD1 agrees at 9 bases. The germline V gene encodes CDR1 LGHNT and CDR2 FRNRAP. The J segment lost 3 bases and the V segment lost 5 bases, leaving 19 bases of the junction unmatched. This CDR3 is 19 amino acids long. As DNA, the CDR3 is TGTGCTAGTGGTCCGTCTTATACAGGGGGCGGGGGTGAGGACACTGAAGCTTTCTTT. Its translation: CASGPSYTGGGGEDTEAFF.

The table lists this clonotype with a few counts. The chain has TRBV4-2 and TRBJ2-1; D could derive from TRBD1 or TRBD2 (5 bases each). V was trimmed by 2 bases and J by 5 bases, leaving 13 bases between them. Germline V gives CDR1 LGHNA, CDR2 YNFKEQ. The length of the CDR3 is 15 residues. The DNA for the CDR3 is TGTGCCAGCAGCCAACGGGGCGGACTGAACAATGAGCAGTTCTTC. It codes for CASSQRGGLNNEQFF.